Presented here are 19 T cell receptor beta chains from one specimen sequenced in a study of chemoradiotherapy in HPV16-positive cancers. Clones were sequenced by immunoSEQ multiplex PCR, and TCRdb holds only the in-frame ones, with some missing. The data show 20,000 to 30,000 clones, about 92% seen once. The sequenced sample was blood, obtained from a patient who underwent chemoradiotherapy. These receptors originate from a human donor with HPV-associated anogenital cancer.

This chain links TRBV4-1 with TRBJ1-4, with D possibly being TRBD1 (5 bases). The CDR3 is made up of 13 amino acids. CDR1 and CDR2 from the germline V gene are MGHRA and YSYEKL. With 0 bases removed from V and 15 bases from J, the gap between germline ends came to 14 bases. CDR3 sequence reads: CASSQDFGGAVFF. In DNA form, the CDR3 reads TGCGCCAGCAGCCAAGATTTTGGGGGAGCAGTGTTTTTT.

This chain joins TRBV6-1 and TRBJ1-6; D remains ambiguous. The germline CDR1 and CDR2 sequences are MNHNS and SASEGT. The CDR3 runs 16 residues. V lost 2 bases, J lost 9 bases, and 17 bases lay in between. CDR3 in amino acids: CASSEIADPGISPLHF. The CDR3, as DNA: TGTGCCAGCAGTGAAATCGCGGACCCCGGGATTTCACCCCTCCACTTT.

The CDR3 sequence: CASSQDLWGESTDTQYF. CDR3 sequence (DNA): TGTGCCAGCAGCCAAGATTTATGGGGAGAGAGCACAGATACGCAGTATTTT. This chain links TRBV11-2 with TRBJ2-3; possibly TRBD2 for D (5 bases). V lost 5 bases and J 0 bases, leaving 18 bases between the germline ends. The germline V gene has CDR1 SGHAT and CDR2 FQNNGV. The CDR3 has 17 residues.

V gene TRBV2 combines with J gene TRBJ2-2; 9 nucleotides agree with TRBD2. With V trimmed by 8 bases and J by 4 bases, 11 bases remained unmatched. CDR1 is SNHLY and CDR2 is FYNNEI in the germline V gene. This CDR3 contains 16 residues. In DNA form, the CDR3 reads TGTGCCAGCGGCTTTGGCGGGGGGGCAGTCACCGGGGAGCTGTTTTTT. Protein: CASGFGGGAVTGELFF.

This clone was observed a single time. V usage is TRBV2 and J usage is TRBJ2-7; D is undetermined. The length of the CDR3 is 18 residues. Trimming cost V 4 bases and J 0 bases, with 22 bases left between them. Germline CDR1 and CDR2: SNHLY and FYNNEI. CDR3 sequence (DNA): TGTGCCAGCAGTGCGAACCCAACGGCGCCCCTGAGCTCCTACGAGCAGTACTTC. Translation: CASSANPTAPLSSYEQYF.

The V and J genes are TRBV7-2 and TRBJ2-6, with D uncertain. V shed 2 bases and J shed 2 bases, with 7 bases lying between them. The CDR3 consists of 15 residues. The germline V gene encodes CDR1 SGHTA and CDR2 FQGNSA. The CDR3 DNA follows: TGTGCCAGCAGCTTAAGGGTAGCTGGGGCCAACGTCCTGACTTTC. It encodes CASSLRVAGANVLTF.

The chain links TRBV5-4 to TRBJ2-1; 12 bases fit TRBD2. The CDR3 runs 14 residues. In germline, CDR1 is SGHNT, CDR2 YYREEE (reference sequence). J gave up 9 bases and V 3 bases, and 4 bases lay outside the gene matches. The CDR3 DNA reads TGTGCCAGCAGCTCCCTAGCGGGAGGGATTGAGCAGTTCTTC. Encoded protein: CASSSLAGGIEQFF. The full variable domain, in which reference TRBV5-4 and TRBJ2-1 provide the parts outside the CDR3, is ETGVTQSPTHLIKTRGQQVTLRCSSQSGHNTVSWYQQALGQGPQFIFQYYREEENGRGNFPPRFSGLQFPNYSSELNVNALELDDSALYLCASSSLAGGIEQFFGPGTRLTVL.

In its sample, this clone was seen once. CDR3 sequence: CASSAGEDSEETQYF. CDR3 sequence (DNA): TGTGCCAGCAGCGCAGGGGAAGACAGTGAAGAGACCCAGTACTTC. The chain combines TRBV9 with TRBJ2-5, with D perhaps matching TRBD1 (6 bases). V was shortened by 3 bases and J by 3 bases, with 15 bases between the two germline ends. The CDR3 extends over 15 amino acids. Germline CDR1 and CDR2: SGDLS and YYNGEE.

In DNA form, the CDR3 reads TGTGCCAGCAGCTTTTGGGGGGGCAATCAGCCCCAGCATTTT. This encodes CASSFWGGNQPQHF. The chain has TRBV5-5 and TRBJ1-5, with a tentative D call TRBD1 (5 bases). Looked up from germline, CDR1 is SGHKS and CDR2 is YYEKEE (reference sequence). The CDR3 covers 14 residues. Trimming pared 2 bases from V and 2 bases from J, leaving 8 bases between.

This chain uses TRBV6-5 with TRBJ1-4; the D is unclear. The CDR3 is 15 residues long. The V end was cut by 4 bases, the J end by 0 bases, with 9 bases between. CDR1 and CDR2 (germline): MNHEY, SVGAGI. The CDR3 region has the DNA TGTGCCAGCAGTTGGACGGAAGCAACTAATGAAAAACTGTTTTTT. Translation: CASSWTEATNEKLFF.

This sequence joins TRBV30 and TRBJ2-5, with D hard to call. CDR1 and CDR2 (germline): GTSNPN, SVGIG (reference sequence). V lost 3 bases to trimming and J lost 5 bases, with 13 bases between them. The CDR3 is 13 amino acids. CDR3 in DNA: TGTGCCTGGAGCTTCGGATCGGTGGAGACCCAGTACTTC. Translated: CAWSFGSVETQYF.

A few counts support this clone. For the CDR3, the DNA is TGTGCCAGCAGTCCTGGAGGGGGACCGCAGTTCTTC. Encoded protein: CASSPGGGPQFF. This chain links TRBV13 with TRBJ2-1; D assignment may be TRBD1 or TRBD2 (6 bases each). Germline CDR1 PRHDT, CDR2 FYEKMQ (reference sequence). Trimming removed 6 bases at V and 12 bases at J, with 15 bases between. This CDR3 region has 12 residues.

This chain's CDR3 is CASSLVGNTNTEAFF. CDR3 in DNA: TGTGCCAGCAGCTTGGTTGGCAATACGAACACTGAAGCTTTCTTT. The chain links TRBV7-2 to TRBJ1-1; D ambiguous. The germline V gene has CDR1 SGHTA and CDR2 FQGNSA. The CDR3 is 15 residues long. Trimming took off 3 bases at V and 1 base at J, with 12 bases between the two ends.

The chain has TRBV5-4 and TRBJ1-1; D might be TRBD1 (6 bases). Germline V CDR1 and CDR2: SGHNT, YYREEE (reference sequence). V was pared by 7 bases and J by 0 bases, with 19 bases between. This CDR3 is 16 amino acids long. This chain's CDR3 is CASGYREMVMNTEAFF. CDR3 DNA: TGTGCCAGCGGCTACAGGGAAATGGTCATGAACACTGAAGCTTTCTTT.

The chain couples TRBV7-8 to TRBJ1-1; tentatively, D is TRBD1 (5 bases). From germline, CDR1 is SGHVS and CDR2 FQNEAQ. Trimming pared 4 bases from V and 4 bases from J, leaving 16 bases between. The CDR3 is made up of 15 amino acids. The CDR3 region has the DNA TGTGCCAGCAGCTCGGAACCAGGGTATGGCACTGAAGCTTTCTTT. Residues: CASSSEPGYGTEAFF.

The V gene is TRBV6-6, the J gene TRBJ1-5; a possible D gene is TRBD1 (6 bases). Per germline, CDR1 MNHNY and CDR2 SVGAGI (reference sequence). The length of the CDR3 is 15 residues. V lost 4 bases to trimming and J lost 1 base, with 11 bases between them. The CDR3 here is CASSLQGGSNQPQHF. Here the CDR3 DNA reads TGTGCCAGCAGTTTACAGGGCGGGAGCAATCAGCCCCAGCATTTT.

The chain uses TRBV7-9 and TRBJ2-7; tentative D call: TRBD2 (6 bases). V gave up 5 bases and J gave up 7 bases, with 18 bases separating them. Germline V gene sequence: CDR1 SEHNR, CDR2 FQNEAQ (reference sequence). CDR3 length: 14 amino acids. CDR3 coding DNA: TGTGCCAGCAGCGAAGACCAGGGAGGCCGGGAGCAGTACTTC. This translates into CASSEDQGGREQYF.

V gene TRBV10-3 combines with J gene TRBJ2-5; 7 bases are shared with TRBD2. V trimming: 7 bases; J trimming: 5 bases; junction bases outside the gene matches: 10. CDR1 and CDR2 from the germline V gene are ENHRY and SYGVKD. CDR3 length: 14 amino acids. CDR3 DNA sequence: TGTGCCATCAAAGGGAGGGAGGCGAGGGAGACCCAGTACTTC. Its translation is CAIKGREARETQYF.

The chain carries TRBV6-6 and TRBJ1-2, with no clear D. Germline loops: CDR1 MNHNY, CDR2 SVGAGI (reference sequence). V was shortened by 10 bases and J by 4 bases, with 13 bases between the two germline ends. The CDR3 covers 12 residues. The CDR3 reads CAIPEGSYGYTF. The CDR3 coding sequence is TGTGCCATTCCGGAGGGCTCCTATGGCTACACCTTC.